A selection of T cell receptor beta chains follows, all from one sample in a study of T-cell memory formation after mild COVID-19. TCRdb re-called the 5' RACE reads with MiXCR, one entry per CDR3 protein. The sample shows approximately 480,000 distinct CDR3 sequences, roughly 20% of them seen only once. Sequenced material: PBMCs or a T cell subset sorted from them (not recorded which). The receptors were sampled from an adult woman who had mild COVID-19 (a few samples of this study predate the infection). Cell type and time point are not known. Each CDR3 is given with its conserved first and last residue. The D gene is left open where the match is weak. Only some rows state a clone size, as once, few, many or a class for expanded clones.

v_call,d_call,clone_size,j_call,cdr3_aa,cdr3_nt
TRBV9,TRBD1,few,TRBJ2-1,CASSVALQGAYNEQFF,TGTGCCAGCAGCGTAGCCCTACAGGGGGCTTACAATGAGCAGTTCTTC
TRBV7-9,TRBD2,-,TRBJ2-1,CASSYGGGVPSYNEQFF,TGTGCCAGCAGCTATGGCGGGGGGGTCCCGTCCTACAATGAGCAGTTCTTC
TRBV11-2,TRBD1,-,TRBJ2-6,CASSPNRGLGANVLTF,TGTGCCAGCAGCCCAAACAGGGGGCTCGGGGCCAACGTCCTGACTTTC
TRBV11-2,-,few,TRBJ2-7,CASSLDFVAGYEQYF,TGTGCCAGCAGCTTAGATTTCGTGGCAGGGTACGAGCAGTACTTC
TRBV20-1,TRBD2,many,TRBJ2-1,CSAPVSGTSARSYNEQFF,TGCAGTGCCCCGGTATCTGGGACTAGCGCCCGATCCTACAATGAGCAGTTCTTC
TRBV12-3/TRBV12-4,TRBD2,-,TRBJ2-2,CASSPSGEPGELFF,TGTGCCAGCAGTCCGAGCGGGGAGCCCGGGGAGCTGTTTTTT
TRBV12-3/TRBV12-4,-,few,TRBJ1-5,CASSLEGSRNQPQHF,TGTGCCAGCAGTTTAGAGGGGTCTCGCAATCAGCCCCAGCATTTT
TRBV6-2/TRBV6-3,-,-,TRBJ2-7,CASSSGLLYEQYF,TGTGCCAGCAGTTCGGGACTGCTATACGAGCAGTACTTC
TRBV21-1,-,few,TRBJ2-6,CASSKRDRGISGANVLTF,TGTGCCAGCAGCAAGAGGGACAGGGGAATCTCTGGGGCCAACGTCCTGACTTTC
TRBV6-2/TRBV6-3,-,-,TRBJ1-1,CASLTGAGQAFF,TGTGCCAGCCTGACGGGGGCAGGGCAAGCTTTCTTT
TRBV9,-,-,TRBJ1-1,CASSPSSLPGDTEAFF,TGTGCCAGCAGCCCAAGCTCCCTCCCTGGGGACACTGAAGCTTTCTTT
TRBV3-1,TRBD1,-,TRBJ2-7,CASSPLTGRSYEQYF,TGTGCCAGCAGCCCCTTGACAGGGCGCTCCTACGAGCAGTACTTC
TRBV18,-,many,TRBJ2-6,CASSPSGRVSGANVLTF,TGTGCCAGCTCACCCTCGGGCAGAGTCTCTGGGGCCAACGTCCTGACTTTC
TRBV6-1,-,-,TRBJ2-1,CASTMKTGGDGQFF,TGTGCCAGCACAATGAAAACTGGCGGGGATGGGCAGTTCTTC
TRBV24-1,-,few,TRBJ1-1,CATSGMNTEAFF,TGTGCCACCAGTGGTATGAACACTGAAGCTTTCTTT
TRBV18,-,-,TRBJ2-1,CASSPTGKGWGQFF,TGTGCCAGCTCACCAACCGGAAAGGGATGGGGGCAGTTCTTC
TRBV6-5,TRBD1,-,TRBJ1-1,CASSRLDRVNTEAFF,TGTGCCAGCAGCCGGTTAGACAGGGTGAACACTGAAGCTTTCTTT
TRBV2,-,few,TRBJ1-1,CASSWDRNRAFF,TGTGCCAGCAGCTGGGACCGAAATCGAGCTTTCTTT
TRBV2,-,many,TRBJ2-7,CASSDYEQYF,TGTGCCAGCAGTGACTACGAGCAGTACTTC
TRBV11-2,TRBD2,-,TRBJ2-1,CASRPPRTSDYNEQFF,TGTGCCAGCAGACCCCCGAGGACTAGCGACTACAATGAGCAGTTCTTC
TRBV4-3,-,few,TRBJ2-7,CASSQGYLSPYEQYF,TGCGCCAGCAGCCAAGGGTACCTCTCTCCCTACGAGCAGTACTTC
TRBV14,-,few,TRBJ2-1,CASSQQWHPEQFF,TGTGCCAGCAGCCAACAGTGGCACCCTGAGCAGTTCTTC
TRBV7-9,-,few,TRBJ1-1,CASSYPQLNMNTEAFF,TGTGCCAGCAGCTATCCTCAGTTGAATATGAACACTGAAGCTTTCTTT
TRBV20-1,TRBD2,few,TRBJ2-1,CSAPPESGTTYNEQFF,TGCAGTGCTCCACCTGAATCCGGGACTACGTACAATGAGCAGTTCTTC
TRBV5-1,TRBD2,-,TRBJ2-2,CASSLETPSIAGGPKTGELFF,TGCGCCAGCAGCTTGGAGACCCCTTCCATAGCGGGAGGTCCGAAGACCGGGGAGCTGTTTTTT
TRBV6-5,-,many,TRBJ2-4,CASSYGGVAKNIQYF,TGTGCCAGCAGTTACGGGGGAGTCGCCAAAAACATTCAGTACTTC